This TCR beta chain stems from a study of cytomegalovirus exposure and HLA in healthy donors. Study-level findings and limits: Across HLA loci, a later analysis found differing TCR association rates, with DRB1 most and HLA-C fewest.

This clone has only one observation. The antigen is unknown. Other DNA sequences in this sample translate to the same CDR3. The CDR3 extends over 14 amino acids. CDR1 is SGHRS and CDR2 is YFSETQ in the germline V gene. Trimming stripped 0 bases from V and 3 bases from J, with 10 bases between. Both 60 Vbeta primers and 13 Jbeta primers went into the PCR. TCRdb's copy holds only in-frame clones and misses some; the assay was immunoSEQ multiplex PCR. The data hold 150,000 to 200,000 clones, with approximately 85% observed a single time. This clonotype was obtained from a woman aged 45 to 65 in good health and CMV-seronegative. The source material was PBMCs. The chain uses TRBV5-1 and TRBJ2-7; no clear D. The CDR3 is CASSLVAGSYEQYF. CDR3 nucleotide sequence: TGCGCCAGCAGCTTGGTGGCAGGAAGCTACGAGCAGTACTTC. The complete variable domain, with remaining parts taken from reference TRBV5-1 and TRBJ2-7, reads KAGVTQTPRYLIKTRGQQVTLSCSPISGHRSVSWYQQTPGQGLQFLFEYFSETQRNKGNFPGRFSGRQFSNSRSEMNVSTLELGDSALYLCASSLVAGSYEQYFGPGTRLTVT.